The 5 T cell receptor beta chains below all came from one sample that was sequenced in a study of graft-versus-host responses after intestinal transplantation. Their antigens remain unidentified. TCRdb keeps only in-frame clones here, not all; method: immunoSEQ multiplex PCR. The table has tens of thousands of clones, 89% seen once. This specimen consisted of unstimulated CD4+ T cells sorted from spleen or lymph node cells, obtained before transplant. Receptors were obtained from a human donor who was the organ donor for an intestinal transplant.

V gene TRBV2 combines with J gene TRBJ2-3; the match to TRBD2 covers 8 bases. Germline CDR1 and CDR2: SNHLY and FYNNEI. This CDR3 is 13 amino acids long. The trim removed 6 bases at V and 1 base at J, leaving 0 bases unmatched. DNA for the CDR3: TGTGCCAGCAGGACTAGCGGCACAGATACGCAGTATTTT. Translation gives CASRTSGTDTQYF. Full variable domain (rest looked up from reference TRBV2 and TRBJ2-3): EPEVTQTPSHQVTQMGQEVILRCVPISNHLYFYWYRQILGQKVEFLVSFYNNEISEKSEIFDDQFSVERPDGSNFTLKIRSTKLEDSAMYFCASRTSGTDTQYFGPGTRLTVL.

The CDR3, as DNA: TGTGCCAGCTCACCGAACCTACAGTCCCTATACGAGCAGTACTTC. Its protein is CASSPNLQSLYEQYF. The chain couples TRBV18 to TRBJ2-7; D is unclear. The V and J ends lost 3 bases and 4 bases respectively, with 16 bases between them. CDR1 is KGHSH, CDR2 LQKENI, per germline. This CDR3 contains 15 residues.

This rearrangement joins TRBV28 to TRBJ2-3, with D maybe TRBD2 (6 bases). V lost 7 bases and J 4 bases, leaving 12 bases between the germline ends. The CDR3 consists of 13 residues. CDR1 is MDHEN and CDR2 is SYDVKM in the germline V gene. CDR3 sequence (DNA): TGTGCCAGCACACGGGACTTACCAGATACGCAGTATTTT. Protein product: CASTRDLPDTQYF.

This clone is a singleton in its sample. The chain uses TRBV5-5 and TRBJ1-2; 7 bases line up with TRBD1. The CDR3 consists of 16 residues. Germline lookup yields CDR1 SGHKS and CDR2 YYEKEE (reference sequence). The ends lost 4 bases at V and 2 bases at J; junction bases unmatched: 11. CDR3 residues: CASSRLDRTNNYGYTF. Here the CDR3 DNA reads TGTGCCAGCAGCAGGTTGGACAGGACTAACAACTATGGCTACACCTTC.

CDR3 loop: CSVADSPNTEAFF. The CDR3 region has the DNA TGCAGCGTGGCCGACAGCCCGAACACTGAAGCTTTCTTT. The chain has TRBV29-1 and TRBJ1-1, with D tentatively TRBD1 (5 bases). CDR1 and CDR2 (germline): SQVTM, ANQGSEA. This CDR3 spans 13 amino acids. The germline V and J ends were trimmed by 6 bases and 1 base, with 12 bases remaining between them.